The 24 T cell receptor beta chains below were found in one sample sequenced in a study of cytomegalovirus exposure and HLA in healthy donors. A multiplex PCR was run with 60 Vbeta primers and 13 Jbeta primers. Repertoires were generated with immunoSEQ multiplex PCR, while TCRdb's copy carries only in-frame clones and drops some. The sample holds roughly 81,000 clones, 60% to 85% seen once. Sequencing input: PBMCs. The receptors were gathered from a boy between 10 and 17 years old in good health and CMV-seronegative.

This chain connects TRBV5-4 to TRBJ1-1; maybe TRBD1 (5 bases). The ends were cut back, 4 bases at V and 1 base at J, with 23 bases in the middle. The CDR3 loop spans 18 amino acids. Germline V lookup: CDR1 SGHNT, CDR2 YYREEE (reference sequence). The CDR3 nucleotides are TGTGCCAGCAGCGAAGATGGGGGAGGGACCTTTACGAACACTGAAGCTTTCTTT. Its protein is CASSEDGGGTFTNTEAFF.

This clone occurred once. The genes are TRBV5-6 and TRBJ1-1; a weak D match, TRBD1 (5 bases). CDR3 size: 13 residues. From germline, CDR1 is SGHDT and CDR2 YYEEEE. V lost 4 bases and J lost 8, with 15 bases in between. The CDR3 nucleotides read TGTGCCAGCAGCCCGCTAACACGGGGGGAAGCTTTCTTT. It codes for CASSPLTRGEAFF.

This clone was recorded a few times. This chain links TRBV18 with TRBJ1-2; D is unclear. V lost 0 bases, J lost 2 bases, and 10 bases lay in between. This CDR3 comprises 15 residues. Germline assignment: CDR1 KGHSH and CDR2 LQKENI. Written as DNA, the CDR3 is TGTGCCAGCTCACCACCGGCCTCCATGAACTATGGCTACACCTTC. Translated, it gives CASSPPASMNYGYTF.

The V gene is TRBV30, the J gene TRBJ2-7; 9 nucleotides agree with TRBD1. The CDR3 consists of 15 residues. The V gene's germline CDR1 is GTSNPN and CDR2 SVGIG (reference sequence). The ends lost 3 bases at V and 3 bases at J; junction bases unmatched: 9. CDR3 loop: CAWRRGTGNGYEQYF. CDR3 sequence (DNA): TGTGCCTGGAGGCGGGGGACAGGGAACGGCTACGAGCAGTACTTC.

The chain couples TRBV19 to TRBJ1-2, with D uncertain. The CDR3 spans 16 residues. V was cut by 0 bases and J by 7 bases, with 18 bases left in between. Germline-derived CDR1 and CDR2 are LNHDA and SQIVND (reference sequence). The CDR3 sequence: CASSIEARPSDGGYTF. CDR3 sequence (DNA): TGTGCCAGTAGTATAGAGGCGAGGCCGTCGGATGGTGGCTACACCTTC.

The V and J genes are TRBV21-1 and TRBJ2-7; the table's D call, TRBD2, has no DNA check behind it. TRBV21-1 represents a pseudogene. The CDR3 covers 14 residues. Here the CDR3 reads CASSIPGWPYEQYF. As DNA, the CDR3 is TGTGCCAGCAGCATTCCGGGTTGGCCCTACGAGCAGTACTTC.

This rearrangement joins TRBV5-4 to TRBJ2-2; perhaps TRBD1 as D (6 bases). The V and J ends lost 4 bases and 3 bases respectively, with 7 bases between them. Germline V gives CDR1 SGHNT, CDR2 YYREEE (reference sequence). The CDR3 has 13 residues. The CDR3 spells CASSRQDTGELFF. In DNA form, the CDR3 reads TGTGCCAGCAGCCGACAGGACACCGGGGAGCTGTTTTTT.

This sequence joins TRBV7-9 and TRBJ1-1; possible D gene TRBD1, 6 bases. Trimming took 4 bases from V and 4 from J, leaving 13 bases between them. This CDR3 has 14 residues. Germline CDR1 is SEHNR and CDR2 is FQNEAQ (reference sequence). The CDR3 DNA reads as TGTGCCAGCAGCTCAGGGGCCAGCCGCACTGAAGCTTTCTTT. This codes for CASSSGASRTEAFF.

The chain uses TRBV29-1 and TRBJ1-3, with 10 bases identical to TRBD1. CDR1 is SQVTM and CDR2 is ANQGSEA in the germline V gene. The ends lost 3 bases at V and 8 bases at J; junction bases unmatched: 7. The CDR3 loop spans 14 amino acids. CDR3 sequence reads: CSVDAGTGEDTIYF. CDR3 sequence (DNA): TGCAGCGTTGATGCCGGGACAGGGGAGGACACCATATATTTT.

DNA for the CDR3: TGTGCCAGCAGTGGGACTAGAGCTTTCAATGAGCAGTTCTTC. Amino acid sequence: CASSGTRAFNEQFF. The J gene is TRBJ2-1, the V gene TRBV6-5; TRBD2 matches 8 bases. The CDR3 has 14 amino acids. V lost 5 bases, J lost 6 bases, and 6 bases stayed unmatched. Germline V gene lookup returns CDR1 MNHEY and CDR2 SVGAGI.

The V and J genes are TRBV29-1 and TRBJ1-1, with D uncertain. Germline V gives CDR1 SQVTM, CDR2 ANQGSEA. V was clipped by 6 bases and J by 0 bases, with 14 bases between them. The CDR3 contains 14 residues. The CDR3 protein is CSVYREVLNTEAFF. DNA for the CDR3: TGCAGCGTCTATCGGGAGGTTCTGAACACTGAAGCTTTCTTT.

The CDR3 DNA reads as TGCGCCAGCAGCTCCTCGGACTCACGAGGGGGCTACACCTTC. Encoded protein: CASSSSDSRGGYTF. V gene TRBV4-3 combines with J gene TRBJ1-2; D not resolved. The germline V gene has CDR1 LGHNA and CDR2 YSLEER. The ends were cut back, 5 bases at V and 8 bases at J, with 18 bases in the middle. The CDR3 extends over 14 amino acids.

The rearrangement links TRBV6-5 to TRBJ1-1; D is ambiguous. Germline V gene sequence: CDR1 MNHEY, CDR2 SVGAGI. V was cut by 6 bases and J by 0 bases, with 17 bases left in between. This CDR3 comprises 16 residues. Here the CDR3 DNA reads TGTGCCAGCAGATACGCACAGCTTGGATTGAACACTGAAGCTTTCTTT. This sequence encodes CASRYAQLGLNTEAFF.

This clone was detected a few times. The chain couples TRBV27 to TRBJ1-4; unclear D gene. Germline V CDR1 and CDR2: MNHEY, SMNVEV (reference sequence). Trimming pared 4 bases from V and 11 bases from J, leaving 11 bases between. The CDR3 consists of 12 residues. This CDR3 is CASSSPPGKLFF. In DNA form, the CDR3 reads TGTGCCAGCAGTTCCCCGCCGGGGAAACTGTTTTTT.

The rearrangement links TRBV7-8 to TRBJ2-7; D is uncertain. CDR1 SGHVS and CDR2 FQNEAQ come from the germline V gene. This CDR3 spans 12 amino acids. Deletions cut 5 bases from V and 5 bases from J, with 10 bases between. The CDR3 loop reads CASSRIGDEQYF. The CDR3 region has the DNA TGTGCCAGCAGCCGAATAGGAGACGAGCAGTACTTC.

The sample holds one count of this clone. The CDR3 reads CASSQNGEAFF. CDR3 bases: TGCGCCAGCAGCCAAAACGGTGAAGCTTTCTTT. The V gene is TRBV4-1, the J gene TRBJ1-1; no clear D gene. Germline assignment: CDR1 MGHRA and CDR2 YSYEKL. This CDR3 contains 11 residues. V was clipped by 2 bases and J by 7 bases, with 5 bases between them.

The table lists this clone with a count of one. This chain uses TRBV11-2 with TRBJ1-6; D not certain. Germline CDR1 SGHAT, CDR2 FQNNGV. CDR3 size: 14 residues. V was clipped by 2 bases and J by 3 bases, with 5 bases between them. The CDR3 spells CASSLQVYNSPLHF. The CDR3 DNA sequence: TGTGCCAGCAGCTTACAGGTCTATAATTCACCCCTCCACTTT.

The V call is TRBV10-2, the J call TRBJ1-1; maybe TRBD1 (5 bases). This CDR3 comprises 13 residues. Trimming cost V 6 bases and J 6 bases, with 14 bases left between them. In germline, CDR1 is WSHSY, CDR2 SAAADI. The CDR3 DNA is TGCGCCAGCAGGCCGGGAGGGGTGGCTGAAGCTTTCTTT. Residues: CASRPGGVAEAFF.

The rearrangement uses TRBV7-9 and TRBJ1-3, with no clear D. Germline loops: CDR1 SEHNR, CDR2 FQNEAQ (reference sequence). The CDR3 is made up of 16 amino acids. Deletions cut 7 bases from V and 0 bases from J, with 16 bases between. CDR3 protein: CASTENPTSSGNTIYF. As DNA, the CDR3 is TGTGCCAGCACCGAGAACCCGACAAGCTCTGGAAACACCATATATTTT.

CDR3 region: CASSPGQGALLFF. The CDR3 region has the DNA TGCGCCAGCAGCCCTGGACAGGGGGCATTACTGTTTTTT. The V call is TRBV4-1, the J call TRBJ1-4; 11 positions agree with TRBD1. Losses at the gene ends were 4 bases for V and 13 bases for J; bases not matched to a gene: 5. This CDR3 has 13 residues. The V gene's germline CDR1 is MGHRA and CDR2 YSYEKL.

This chain links TRBV7-2 with TRBJ2-7; a possible D gene is TRBD1 (5 bases). V lost 4 bases to trimming and J lost 1 base, with 8 bases between them. The CDR3 runs to 13 residues. Germline loops: CDR1 SGHTA, CDR2 FQGNSA. The CDR3 spells CASSWSGSYEQYF. The CDR3 coding sequence is TGTGCCAGCAGCTGGTCAGGGTCCTACGAGCAGTACTTC.

The V gene is TRBV19, the J gene TRBJ2-7; D gene unclear. This CDR3 is 13 amino acids long. CDR1 LNHDA and CDR2 SQIVND come from the germline V gene (reference sequence). V lost 3 bases to trimming and J lost 0 bases, with 6 bases between them. CDR3 loop: CASSMGSSYEQYF. The DNA for the CDR3 is TGTGCCAGTAGTATGGGCAGCTCCTACGAGCAGTACTTC.

To note about this clone: The same CDR3 can be traced to other DNA sequences in this sample. This chain links TRBV4-3 with TRBJ2-6, with D perhaps matching TRBD1 (5 bases). V shed 1 base and J shed 2 bases, with 6 bases lying between them. The germline gives CDR1 LGHNA, CDR2 YSLEER. The CDR3 loop spans 15 amino acids. The CDR3 spells CASSQGRAGANVLTF. The CDR3 DNA reads TGCGCCAGCAGCCAAGGCAGGGCTGGGGCCAACGTCCTGACTTTC.

The chain couples TRBV6-5 to TRBJ2-7, with 9 bases fitting TRBD2. V lost 10 bases and J lost 3; bases outside the gene matches: 7. The CDR3 runs 13 residues. Germline CDR1 reads MNHEY; CDR2 reads SVGAGI. This CDR3 is CATTSTSGYEQYF. DNA for the CDR3: TGTGCCACAACGTCGACTAGCGGCTACGAGCAGTACTTC.